The 5 T cell receptor beta chains in this list originate from one sample, sequenced in a study of spatial heterogeneity in lung cancer. Points from the study as a whole: Counts of expanded intratumoral alpha and beta TCRs tracked tumor mutation counts.

These receptors' antigens are unknown. Time point indicated: sample taken at primary tumor resection. MiXCR, run by TCRdb on the 5' RACE reads, gives a single entry per CDR3 protein. The repertoire holds 750 to 950 distinct CDR3 sequences, with around an eighth as singletons. Sequenced here: lung tumor tissue, sampled at surgery. The receptors originated from a male donor with early-stage non-small cell lung cancer.

Note on this clonotype: This beta chain lies outside the target of a library built for alpha chains; its clone size means little. The rearrangement joins TRBV6-2 or TRBV6-3 to TRBJ2-7; possible D gene TRBD2, 5 bases. Germline V gives CDR1 MNHEY, CDR2 SVGEGT. CDR3 size: 15 residues. Trimming pared 0 bases from V and 1 base from J, leaving 10 bases between. The CDR3 region is CASSYSTGGSYEQYF. For the CDR3, the DNA is TGTGCCAGCAGTTACTCGACTGGCGGGTCCTACGAGCAGTACTTC.

In its sample, this clonotype is large. The size of this beta chain means little, since it is a stray read in a library made for alpha chains. The chain combines TRBV5-1 with TRBJ2-5, with 8 bases lining up with TRBD1. Germline-derived CDR1 and CDR2 are SGHRS and YFSETQ. The V gene end was trimmed by 6 bases and the J gene end by 2 bases; junction bases not matched to a gene: 3. The CDR3 totals 13 residues. The CDR3 nucleotides read TGCGCCAGCAAATACAGGGGGCAAGAGACCCAGTACTTC. As protein: CASKYRGQETQYF. Supplemented by reference TRBV5-1 and TRBJ2-5, the full variable domain reads KAGVTQTPRYLIKTRGQQVTLSCSPISGHRSVSWYQQTPGQGLQFLFEYFSETQRNKGNFPGRFSGRQFSNSRSEMNVSTLELGDSALYLCASKYRGQETQYFGPGTRLLVL.

This clonotype is labeled large (0.1 to 1%). This beta chain represents an off-target read in a library built for alpha chains; its size is of limited meaning. The V and J genes are TRBV5-6 and TRBJ2-1; 8 bases align to TRBD2. The V segment lost 1 base and the J segment 5 bases; nucleotides outside the gene matches: 5. The CDR3 totals 15 residues. Germline CDR1 and CDR2: SGHDT and YYEEEE. CDR3 sequence (DNA): TGTGCCAGCAGCTTGCTCGGGGGGGAAAACAATGAGCAGTTCTTC. It yields the protein CASSLLGGENNEQFF.

By its share, this clonotype is large. This beta chain is off target for a library built for alpha chains, so its abundance means little. This chain uses TRBV29-1 with TRBJ1-1; 7 bases are shared with TRBD1. V lost 4 bases to trimming and J lost 6 bases; unmatched junction nucleotides: 8. Germline CDR1 SQVTM, CDR2 ANQGSEA. This CDR3 spans 13 amino acids. Here the CDR3 reads CSVVKGAGAEAFF. As DNA, the CDR3 is TGCAGCGTTGTTAAGGGGGCGGGGGCTGAAGCTTTCTTT.

In its sample, this clonotype ranks as medium-sized. Being off target in a library aimed at alpha chains, this beta chain has a size of little meaning. This sequence joins TRBV7-9 and TRBJ2-2; D ambiguous. Per the germline V gene, CDR1 is SEHNR and CDR2 is FQNEAQ (reference sequence). Trimming stripped 5 bases from V and 0 bases from J, with 13 bases between. This CDR3 region has 16 residues. The CDR3 DNA follows: TGTGCCAGCAGCGTCAAGGACGGACCGAACACCGGGGAGCTGTTTTTT. Its translation is CASSVKDGPNTGELFF.